Listed below are T cell receptor beta chains from one sample, sequenced in a study of PD-L1 blockade in urothelial cancer. Sequencing was performed with immunoSEQ multiplex PCR; in TCRdb, only in-frame clones are kept and a portion is missing. The sample yields about 57,000 clones, about four fifths seen once. The sequencing here drew on PBMCs, taken around atezolizumab (anti-PD-L1) treatment. Source of these receptors: a man aged 70 or older with urothelial cancer. Each CDR3 is given with its conserved first and last residue. The D gene is left open where the match is weak. Rows give clone size only sometimes, using once, few, many, or a class for an expanded clone.

>TRBJ1-2|-|-|TRBV7-9|12
TGTGCCAGCAGCTCCTTTGACTATGGCTACACCTTC
CASSSFDYGYTF
>TRBJ1-2|-|-|TRBV28|12
TGTGCCAGCAGTGGACAGTCCTATGGCTACACCTTC
CASSGQSYGYTF
>TRBJ1-2|once|TRBD1|TRBV4-3|14
TGCGCCAGCAGCCAAGACAGGGGGCAGTATGGCTACACCTTC
CASSQDRGQYGYTF
>TRBJ2-1|-|-|TRBV28|11
TGTGCCAGCAGTTTCAGTAACCAGCAGTTCTTC
CASSFSNQQFF
>TRBJ1-1|-|TRBD1|TRBV10-3|13
TGTGCCACCGGACAGGGGACGAACACTGAAGCTTTCTTT
CATGQGTNTEAFF
>TRBJ1-5|-|-|TRBV5-1|15
TGCGCCAGCAGCTTAAGAGGGGACTCCAATCAGCCCCAGCATTTT
CASSLRGDSNQPQHF
>TRBJ2-2|-|-|TRBV19|15
TGTGCCAGTAGTAGATCCCTAGTGAACACCGGGGAGCTGTTTTTT
CASSRSLVNTGELFF
>TRBJ1-5|-|TRBD1|TRBV18|14
TGTGCCAGCTCCCCCGGGACAGGAGGACAGCCCCAGCATTTT
CASSPGTGGQPQHF
>TRBJ2-7|-|TRBD2|TRBV5-1|15
TGCGCCAGCAGCCCGGGGGGAGGAGCCTCCTACGAGCAGTACTTC
CASSPGGGASYEQYF
>TRBJ2-5|few|TRBD2|TRBV9|16
TGTGCCAGCAGCGTTGGCAGCGGGGGGGCCAGCGAGACCCAGTACTTC
CASSVGSGGASETQYF
>TRBJ2-2|-|TRBD1|TRBV5-1|17
TGCGCCAGCAGCTTCCCGGGACAGGGGACCGGCACCGGGGAGCTGTTTTTT
CASSFPGQGTGTGELFF
>TRBJ2-1|-|TRBD2|TRBV7-9|15
TGTGCCAGCAGCTTCCGGTCTAGCGGGCCAACGAGGCAGTTCTTC
CASSFRSSGPTRQFF
>TRBJ2-7|-|TRBD2|TRBV4-2|18
TGTGCCAGCAGCCATAAAGGGGGGCGGGAGGAGCCAACCTACGAGCAGTACTTC
CASSHKGGREEPTYEQYF
>TRBJ1-2|once|-|TRBV10-2|13
TGCGCCAGCAGTGAGGCCAGTGACTATGGCTACACCTTC
CASSEASDYGYTF
>TRBJ1-4|-|TRBD1|TRBV7-2|13
TGTGCCAGCAGCCAGGGACAGCCTGAAAAACTGTTTTTT
CASSQGQPEKLFF
>TRBJ1-5|-|-|TRBV19|15
TGTGCCAGTAGTATAAGCAGGGCTAGCAATCAGCCCCAGCATTTT
CASSISRASNQPQHF
>TRBJ2-1|-|-|TRBV7-3|13
TGTGCCAGCAGCCCGAACGGGGACAATGAGCAGTTCTTC
CASSPNGDNEQFF
>TRBJ1-2|-|-|TRBV19|15
TGTGCCAGTAGTGCGGGACCTCCACTTAACTATGGCTACACCTTC
CASSAGPPLNYGYTF
>TRBJ2-2|once|-|TRBV1|20
TGCACCAGCAGCCATCTAACCATCCTCCTAGCGGGAGGGAACACCGGGGAGCTGTTTTTT
CTSSHLTILLAGGNTGELFF
>TRBJ2-7|-|TRBD2|TRBV11-2|15
TGTGCCAGCAGCCCTACAGCGGGGCGGTCCTACGAGCAGTACTTC
CASSPTAGRSYEQYF
>TRBJ2-5|-|-|TRBV5-1|13
TGCGCCAGCAGCTTGGCCAGGGAAGAGACCCAGTACTTC
CASSLAREETQYF
>TRBJ1-3|-|-|TRBV6-5|14
TGTGCCACCGCTTCGGGGGGGAATGGAAACACCATATATTTT
CATASGGNGNTIYF
>TRBJ2-3|-|TRBD2|TRBV5-4|15
TGTGCCAGCAGCTTGGGCGGGGGGGCTGCAGATACGCAGTATTTT
CASSLGGGAADTQYF
>TRBJ2-3|-|TRBD2|TRBV10-3|14
TGTGCCATCAACAGCGGGGGGGCGACAGATACGCAGTATTTT
CAINSGGATDTQYF
>TRBJ2-7|-|TRBD1|TRBV7-9|15
TGTGCCAGCAGCTTAATTGGGACAGGCTCCTACGAGCAGTACTTC
CASSLIGTGSYEQYF
>TRBJ2-7|-|TRBD2|TRBV5-1|15
TGCGCCAGCAAACTAGCGGGAGAGAACTCCTACGAGCAGTACTTC
CASKLAGENSYEQYF
>TRBJ1-4|-|-|TRBV5-1|15
TGCGCCAGCAGCTTGTCTGCAGGGTCGAATGAAAAACTGTTTTTT
CASSLSAGSNEKLFF
>TRBJ2-1|many|TRBD2|TRBV11-1|18
TGTGCCAGCAGCCTAAGAGGGACTAGCGGGACCCTCTACAATGAGCAGTTCTTC
CASSLRGTSGTLYNEQFF
>TRBJ1-3|-|-|TRBV15|14
TGTGCCACCAGCAGATCGTTTACTGGAAACACCATATATTTT
CATSRSFTGNTIYF
>TRBJ1-1|few|-|TRBV9|17
TGTGCCAGCAGCGTAGACTCAGCGGCAGGGGCGTACACTGAAGCTTTCTTT
CASSVDSAAGAYTEAFF
>TRBJ1-5|-|-|TRBV5-6|14
TGTGCCAGCAGCCGGGGGATTAGCAATCAGCCCCAGCATTTT
CASSRGISNQPQHF
>TRBJ2-5|-|TRBD2|TRBV5-6|14
TGTGCCAGCAGCTTGGAACGGGGGGGGGAGACCCAGTACTTC
CASSLERGGETQYF
>TRBJ2-3|-|-|TRBV28|18
TGTGCCAGCAGTTTATTTATTCGGACGGAGGCTAGCACAGATACGCAGTATTTT
CASSLFIRTEASTDTQYF
>TRBJ1-6|-|-|TRBV7-9|16
TGTGCCAGCAGCTTAGTTGGAGCCAGTTATAATTCACCCCTCCACTTT
CASSLVGASYNSPLHF
>TRBJ2-1|once|-|TRBV5-6|12
TGTGCCAGCAGCCCAAGGGGGTGGGAGCAGTTCTTC
CASSPRGWEQFF
>TRBJ2-4|-|-|TRBV28|13
TGTGCCAGCAGCACAGGGGCCAAAAACATTCAGTACTTC
CASSTGAKNIQYF
>TRBJ2-5|-|TRBD1|TRBV5-4|16
TGTGCCAGCAGCTCTGGGACAGGGGGTGACGAAGAGACCCAGTACTTC
CASSSGTGGDEETQYF
>TRBJ1-6|-|-|TRBV4-1|15
TGCGCCAGCAGCCAGGGGCAGGGGAATAAGTCACCCCTCCACTTT
CASSQGQGNKSPLHF
>TRBJ2-7|-|-|TRBV6-5|12
TGTGCCAGCAGGGACAGAGATAGGGAGCAGTACTTC
CASRDRDREQYF